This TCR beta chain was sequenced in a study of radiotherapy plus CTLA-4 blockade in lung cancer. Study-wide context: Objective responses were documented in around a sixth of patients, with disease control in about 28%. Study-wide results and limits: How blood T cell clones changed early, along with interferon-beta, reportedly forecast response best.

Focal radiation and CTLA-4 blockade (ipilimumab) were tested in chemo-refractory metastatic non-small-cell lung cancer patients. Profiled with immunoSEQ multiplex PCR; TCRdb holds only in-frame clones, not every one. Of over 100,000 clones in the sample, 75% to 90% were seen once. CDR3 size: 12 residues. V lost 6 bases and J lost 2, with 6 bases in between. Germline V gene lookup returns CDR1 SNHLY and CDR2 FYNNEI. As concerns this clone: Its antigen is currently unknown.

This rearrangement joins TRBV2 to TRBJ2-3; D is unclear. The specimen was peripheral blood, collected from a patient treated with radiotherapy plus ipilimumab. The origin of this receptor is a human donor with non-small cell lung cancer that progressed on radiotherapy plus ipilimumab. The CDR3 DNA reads TGTGCCAGCAGCTCCCCCACAGATACGCAGTATTTT. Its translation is CASSSPTDTQYF.